The rows below give T cell receptor beta chains drawn from one sample of a study of tumor-infiltrating lymphocytes in primary liver carcinoma. TCRdb re-called the multiplex PCR reads with MiXCR, one entry per CDR3 protein. There are 180,000 or so distinct CDR3 sequences in the sample; about 60% occur only once, and around three quarters lies in the top ten. The sequencing input was peripheral blood. The receptors were gathered from a man in his forties with primary liver carcinoma and hepatitis B virus infection. CDR3s include the opening cysteine and the closing phenylalanine or tryptophan. A D gene is named only where the DNA matches it firmly. Expanded clones get a size class; other rows say once, few or many, or leave the size out.

size	V	D	J	DNA	CDR3
-	TRBV6-5	-	TRBJ1-6	TGTGCCAGTTCTCGGGCCCTTAGGGCACCCCTCCACTTT	CASSRALRAPLHF
many	TRBV11-2	TRBD2	TRBJ2-3	TGTGCCAGCAGCTTACCGGGAGGGCCCATCACAGATACGCAGTATTTT	CASSLPGGPITDTQYF
-	TRBV30	-	TRBJ2-5	TGTGCCTGGACCCGTGGCGGGCTCCACGCGGAGACCCAGTACTTC	CAWTRGGLHAETQYF
-	TRBV7-9	-	TRBJ1-5	TGTACCAGCAGCCCGGGGGTAAGCAATCAGCCCCAGCATTTT	CTSSPGVSNQPQHF
-	TRBV11-2	-	TRBJ1-1	TGTGGCATCAGCCCCTTAGGGGGTATGAACACTGAAGCTTTCTTT	CGISPLGGMNTEAFF
-	TRBV7-8	-	TRBJ2-7	TGTGCCAGCAGCTTACCGGACCTCCGCCCGGGATCCATCTACGAGCAGTACTTC	CASSLPDLRPGSIYEQYF
many	TRBV29-1	-	TRBJ2-7	TGCAGCGTTGAGGGCAGGGGACCCTACGAGCAGTACTTC	CSVEGRGPYEQYF
-	TRBV6-1	-	TRBJ2-7	TGTGCCAGCAGTGAAGTGGGGAATTGGGACGAGCAGTACTTC	CASSEVGNWDEQYF
-	TRBV6-1	TRBD1	TRBJ2-3	TGTGCCTGCAGTGCGGGACAGGGGAACACAGATACGCAGTATTTT	CACSAGQGNTDTQYF
few	TRBV10-2	-	TRBJ2-1	TGCGCCAGCAGTGATCCGGGAGCCCCCTACAATGAGCAGTTCTTC	CASSDPGAPYNEQFF
-	TRBV11-2	TRBD2	TRBJ2-1	TGTGCCAGCAGCTTAGCGGGAGGGCCGCTTGAGCAGTTCTTC	CASSLAGGPLEQFF
-	TRBV10-3	-	TRBJ2-4	TGTGCCATCAGTGACCCCAAGGACACGATAACCAAAAACATTCAGTACTTC	CAISDPKDTITKNIQYF
-	TRBV12-5	TRBD1	TRBJ1-1	TGTGCTAGTGGTTTCCAGGGGGTAACTGAAGCTTTCTTT	CASGFQGVTEAFF
few	TRBV6-2/TRBV6-3	TRBD2	TRBJ2-1	TGTGCCAGCAGGGGGAAGCGGGGGCTCGAAAACAATGAGCAGTTCTTC	CASRGKRGLENNEQFF
many	TRBV11-2	-	TRBJ2-2	TGTGCCAGCAGCTTAGTTCAGAACACCGGGGAGCTGTTTTTT	CASSLVQNTGELFF
many	TRBV10-3	-	TRBJ1-5	TGTGCCATCAGTGAGTCGATGTCCAATCAGCCCCAGCATTTT	CAISESMSNQPQHF
-	TRBV28	-	TRBJ2-2	TGTGCCAGCAGTATGACCGGCGGTCTCGGAACCGGGGAGCTGTTTTTT	CASSMTGGLGTGELFF
few	TRBV5-4	-	TRBJ2-5	TGTGCCAGCAGCTTTGATATGCGTTCCCAAGAGACCCAGTACTTC	CASSFDMRSQETQYF
-	TRBV11-1	TRBD2	TRBJ2-2	TGTGCCAGCAGCCGAGGACTAGCGGGAGCCACCGGGGAGCTGTTTTTT	CASSRGLAGATGELFF
-	TRBV6-1	-	TRBJ2-2	TGTGCCAGTAGTGAACTCGGGGTTAGCACCGGGGAGCTGTTTTTT	CASSELGVSTGELFF
once	TRBV4-1	TRBD2	TRBJ2-1	TGCGCCAGCAGCCAAGGGGAGGGGTCAGGCTCCTACAATGAGCAGTTCTTC	CASSQGEGSGSYNEQFF
-	TRBV29-1	-	TRBJ2-1	TGCAGCGTTGAATACGGTAGCGGAGTCTCCTACAATGAGCAGTTCTTC	CSVEYGSGVSYNEQFF
-	TRBV4-1	TRBD1	TRBJ1-2	TGCGCCAGCAGCCTACAGGGGTTAGCTGACGGCTACACCTTC	CASSLQGLADGYTF
-	TRBV4-2	TRBD1	TRBJ2-1	TGTGCCAGCAGCCCGCGGACAGGGGTGAACGATGAGCAGTTCTTC	CASSPRTGVNDEQFF
-	TRBV4-1	-	TRBJ1-2	TGCGCCAGCAGCCAAGATCGGACACTTAGGTGCTATGGCTACACCTTC	CASSQDRTLRCYGYTF
few	TRBV12-5	TRBD2	TRBJ2-3	TGTGCTAGTGGTCCCAGGAGGGTAGCGGGGGACACAGATACGCAGTATTTT	CASGPRRVAGDTDTQYF
-	TRBV4-1	TRBD1	TRBJ2-2	TGCGCCAGCAGCCAAGATAGGGCCAGGGGGCGATCAACCGGGGAGCTGTTTTTT	CASSQDRARGRSTGELFF
-	TRBV4-1	TRBD2	TRBJ2-1	TGCTCCAGCAGCCAAGATGTTAGCGGGAGATGGGAGCAGTTCTTC	CSSSQDVSGRWEQFF
-	TRBV5-5	TRBD2	TRBJ2-3	TGTGCCAGCAGCTTAGGGGCTAGCGGACCCACAGATACGCAGTATTTT	CASSLGASGPTDTQYF
many	TRBV11-2	-	TRBJ2-7	TGTGCCAGCAGCCTCCGGACTCCTGCCTACGAGCAGTACTTC	CASSLRTPAYEQYF
-	TRBV6-1	-	TRBJ2-1	TGTGCCAGCAGTGAAATGGGAGTCGATGAGCAGTTCTTC	CASSEMGVDEQFF
-	TRBV29-1	-	TRBJ2-3	TGCAGCGACGCCGGGGAAGCGGGTACAGATACGCAGTATTTT	CSDAGEAGTDTQYF
few	TRBV6-1	TRBD1	TRBJ2-7	TGTGCCAGCAGCGGACAGGGGGCGGACTACGAGCAGTACTTC	CASSGQGADYEQYF
few	TRBV4-1	-	TRBJ2-2	TGCGCCAGCAGCCAAGATGGATCCAGAGGGATCACCGGGGAGCTGTTTTTT	CASSQDGSRGITGELFF
few	TRBV4-1	-	TRBJ1-1	TGCGCCAGCAGCCAAGAACAGTGGAACACTGAAGCTTTCTTT	CASSQEQWNTEAFF
many	TRBV29-1	-	TRBJ2-6	TGCAGCGTTGGGGACCCAGGGGCCAACGTCCTGACTTTC	CSVGDPGANVLTF
-	TRBV6-5	-	TRBJ2-3	TGTGCCAGCAGACATGGGGCCGGTAGCAATCAGCCCCAGTATTTT	CASRHGAGSNQPQYF
few	TRBV6-1	-	TRBJ1-2	TGTGCCAGCAATAGGGACGGATACTATGGCTACACCTTC	CASNRDGYYGYTF
many	TRBV11-2	TRBD1	TRBJ1-1	TGTGCCAGCAGCGCAGTACCGACAGGGATGAACACTGAAGCTTTCTTT	CASSAVPTGMNTEAFF
-	TRBV6-1	-	TRBJ1-1	TGTGCCAGCAGTGAAGCATGGACGCGAGATCGGGCTTTCTTT	CASSEAWTRDRAFF
-	TRBV12-3/TRBV12-4	TRBD1	TRBJ2-7	TGTACCAGCAGCTGGACAGGGGTAGACTACGAGCAGTACTTC	CTSSWTGVDYEQYF